The 13 T cell receptor beta chains presented below share a single source sample, sequenced in a study of regulatory T cells in long-lasting Graves disease. CDR3-region Arm-PCR and iRepertoire HTBI primers produced the TCR beta libraries. TCRdb reanalysed the multiplex PCR reads using MiXCR and keeps one entry per CDR3 protein. The sample lists roughly 380,000 distinct CDR3 sequences, roughly a sixth occurring once. Time point in this sample: newly diagnosed GD, antithyroid drugs for less than 3 months. After RNA was extracted from PBMCs, the TCR library was made from it. The specimen was peripheral blood mononuclear cells (PBMCs), collected at new diagnosis, from a patient treated with antithyroid drugs. The receptors were gathered from a female donor with Graves disease.

This rearrangement joins TRBV15 to TRBJ2-3; 8 bases match TRBD1. Germline CDR1 is LNHNV and CDR2 is YYDKDF (reference sequence). The CDR3 runs to 14 residues. The trim removed 5 bases at V and 5 bases at J, leaving 6 bases unmatched. As DNA, the CDR3 is TGTGCCACCAGCCGAACCGACAGGGGAGATACGCAGTATTTT. Protein sequence: CATSRTDRGDTQYF.

The chain uses TRBV28 and TRBJ2-7; 9 positions agree with TRBD1. Trimming at V came to 8 bases and at J to 1 base, leaving 9 bases not matched to a gene. The CDR3 length is 15 residues. The germline gives CDR1 MDHEN, CDR2 SYDVKM. The CDR3: CASGLPGTGSYEQYF. CDR3 sequence (DNA): TGTGCCAGCGGATTGCCCGGGACAGGGTCCTACGAGCAGTACTTC.

In its sample, this clonotype was seen many times. The J gene is TRBJ1-1, the V gene TRBV2; D unresolved. The germline V and J ends were trimmed by 2 bases and 0 bases, with 7 bases remaining between them. This CDR3 is built from 14 residues. CDR1 and CDR2 (germline): SNHLY, FYNNEI. CDR3 sequence (DNA): TGTGCCAGCAGTGAATTCTTACTGAACACTGAAGCTTTCTTT. Its translation is CASSEFLLNTEAFF.

This clonotype was observed at least ten times. The V call is TRBV12-3 or TRBV12-4, the J call TRBJ2-7; 15 nucleotides match TRBD2. This CDR3 has 20 amino acids. J lost 7 bases, V lost 5 bases, and 21 bases had no gene match. The CDR3 nucleotides are TGTGCCAGCAGTGGGTTTGGTTGGACTAGCGGGAGGGCCGGCTTGGAGGAGCAGTACTTC. Its translation: CASSGFGWTSGRAGLEEQYF.

This clonotype was detected many times. The V and J genes are TRBV12-3 or TRBV12-4 and TRBJ2-3, with TRBD2 matching over 7 bases. CDR3 size: 14 residues. The trim removed 6 bases at V and 2 bases at J, leaving 5 bases unmatched. The CDR3 region has the DNA TGTGCCAGCAGGGGCGGGAGTCCCACAGATACGCAGTATTTT. Translated: CASRGGSPTDTQYF.

This clonotype was found many times. The gene calls are TRBV7-2 and TRBJ1-6, with a possible D match to TRBD1 (5 bases). The V gene lost 5 bases and the J gene lost 4 bases, with 12 bases spanning the gap. This CDR3 has 15 amino acids. In germline, CDR1 is SGHTA, CDR2 FQGNSA. For the CDR3, the DNA is TGTGCCAGCAGCCCACGACAGTTTTATAATTCACCCCTCCACTTT. This encodes CASSPRQFYNSPLHF. The complete variable domain, with remaining parts taken from reference TRBV7-2 and TRBJ1-6, reads GAGVSQSPSNKVTEKGKDVELRCDPISGHTALYWYRQSLGQGLEFLIYFQGNSAPDKSGLPSDRFSAERTGGSVSTLTIQRTQQEDSAVYLCASSPRQFYNSPLHFGNGTRLTVT.

This clonotype appeared many times. The junction and the germline gene differ at one end; a read error may be behind it. This sequence joins TRBV12-3 or TRBV12-4 and TRBJ2-1; weak D call: TRBD2 (7 bases). This CDR3 is built from 14 residues. This chain's CDR3 is CASSLGGAYNEQFF. CDR3 sequence (DNA): TGCGCCAGCAGCCTGGGGGGGGCGTACAATGAGCAGTTCTTC.

Ten or more counts support this clonotype. The J gene is TRBJ1-4, the V gene TRBV7-9, with TRBD1 as a possible D gene (6 bases). V was pared by 5 bases and J by 7 bases, with 14 bases between. Per the germline V gene, CDR1 is SEHNR and CDR2 is FQNEAQ (reference sequence). This CDR3 contains 14 residues. The CDR3 sequence is CASSLGHWREKLFF. CDR3 bases: TGTGCCAGCAGCCTGGGACATTGGCGTGAAAAACTGTTTTTT.

The rearrangement links TRBV27 to TRBJ2-7; possibly TRBD1 or TRBD2 for D (6 bases each). CDR3 length equals 14 residues. Germline assignment: CDR1 MNHEY and CDR2 SMNVEV (reference sequence). V was clipped by 0 bases and J by 7 bases, with 13 bases between them. Here the CDR3 DNA reads TGTGCCAGCAGTTTATCGAAGGGGGGCTTGGAGCAGTACTTC. Its translation is CASSLSKGGLEQYF.

This clonotype was found many times. The J gene is TRBJ2-2, the V gene TRBV15; possible D gene TRBD2, 6 bases. CDR1 and CDR2 from the germline V gene are LNHNV and YYDKDF (reference sequence). V was shortened by 2 bases and J by 4 bases, with 17 bases between the two germline ends. The CDR3 has 17 residues. CDR3 sequence reads: CATSRLGGSAGTGELFF. The DNA for the CDR3 is TGTGCCACCAGCAGACTTGGAGGGAGCGCCGGCACCGGGGAGCTGTTTTTT.

This clonotype has more than one count but fewer than ten. The DNA for the CDR3 is TGTGCCAGCAGCCCTGGGGCAGAGAGCACAGATACGCAGTATTTT. This encodes CASSPGAESTDTQYF. The chain has TRBV11-2 and TRBJ2-3, with a possible D match to TRBD1 (5 bases). The CDR3 sequence is 15 residues long. V was trimmed by 5 bases and J by 0 bases, leaving 12 bases between them. Looked up from germline, CDR1 is SGHAT and CDR2 is FQNNGV.

Many counts were recorded for this clonotype. The V and J genes are TRBV7-2 and TRBJ1-2; D call uncertain. V lost 5 bases and J lost 8, with 9 bases in between. There are 11 residues in the CDR3. CDR1 SGHTA and CDR2 FQGNSA come from the germline V gene. CDR3 region: CASSPGAGYTF. The DNA of the CDR3 is TGTGCCAGCAGCCCAGGCGCAGGCTACACCTTC.

This sequence joins TRBV2 and TRBJ2-5; D uncertain. This CDR3 has 12 amino acids. Germline values: CDR1 SNHLY, CDR2 FYNNEI. The V and J ends lost 6 bases and 5 bases respectively, with 10 bases between them. CDR3 sequence reads: CASRQSGETQYF. The CDR3 DNA reads as TGTGCCAGCAGACAAAGTGGGGAGACCCAGTACTTC.